These 11 T cell receptor beta chains originate from one sample sequenced in a study of blood T cells in healthy people across ages (dated by TCRdb to between 2014 and 2017). Libraries were prepared through 5' RACE. A second PCR of roughly 6 to 11 cycles was run with a J-beta primer mix and a sample-barcoded 5' primer. TCRdb trimmed the raw reads at Q25, called clones with MiXCR and kept productive beta chains. Rows with one shared CDR3 protein collapse into an entry with the most common genes and DNA. The sample table contains 1.8 million or so distinct CDR3 sequences; only one count was recorded for 30% to 40% of them. The top ten hold more than 20% of the sample. Sequenced input: blood. The receptors were sampled from a human donor in good health.

This chain joins TRBV7-9 and TRBJ1-2, with D perhaps matching TRBD1 (5 bases). V lost 5 bases and J 3 bases, leaving 25 bases between the germline ends. Germline assignment: CDR1 SEHNR and CDR2 FQNEAQ (reference sequence). This CDR3 has 18 residues. CDR3 coding DNA: TGTGCCAGCAGCCTAAAGGGGCTGGGCACCTCGGCACACTATGGCTACACCTTC. Residues: CASSLKGLGTSAHYGYTF.

The chain couples TRBV29-1 to TRBJ1-2, with D possibly TRBD1 on 6 matching bases. V dropped 1 base and J dropped 4 bases, with 16 bases sitting between them. The V gene's germline CDR1 is SQVTM and CDR2 ANQGSEA. The CDR3 spans 15 residues. CDR3 amino acids: CSVEGGADPIYGYTF. The CDR3 coding sequence is TGCAGCGTTGAAGGGGGGGCAGACCCCATCTATGGCTACACCTTC.

The chain joins TRBV7-2 to TRBJ1-2, with D uncertain. Germline assignment: CDR1 SGHTA and CDR2 FQGNSA. The CDR3 consists of 15 residues. Trimming took 5 bases from V and 2 from J, leaving 15 bases between them. The CDR3 bases are TGTGCCAGCAGCGGACTGGGCTCTTTAAACTATGGCTACACCTTC. Protein product: CASSGLGSLNYGYTF. Filled out from reference TRBV7-2 and TRBJ1-2, the complete variable domain reads GAGVSQSPSNKVTEKGKDVELRCDPISGHTALYWYRQSLGQGLEFLIYFQGNSAPDKSGLPSDRFSAERTGGSVSTLTIQRTQQEDSAVYLCASSGLGSLNYGYTFGSGTRLTVV.

This clonotype appeared a few times. V gene TRBV29-1 combines with J gene TRBJ2-7, with D tentatively TRBD2 (6 bases). Germline V gene lookup returns CDR1 SQVTM and CDR2 ANQGSEA. The CDR3 is made up of 14 amino acids. Trimming cost V 3 bases and J 3 bases, with 15 bases left between them. The CDR3 bases are TGCAGCGTTGAGGGGGGAGACAAGGGCTACGAGCAGTACTTC. Its translation is CSVEGGDKGYEQYF.

Details on this clonotype: A much larger clone sits a single nucleotide away, making a read error possible. The J gene is TRBJ1-2, the V gene TRBV29-1; weak D call: TRBD1 (5 bases). The CDR3 runs to 11 residues. The germline V gene has CDR1 SQVTM and CDR2 ANQGSEA. CDR3 nucleotides: TGCAGCGTTGGATGGGACTATGGCTGCACCTTC. This codes for CSVGWDYGCTF. The entire variable domain, with the rest obtained from reference TRBV29-1 and TRBJ1-2, is as follows: SAVISQKPSRDICQRGTSLTIQCQVDSQVTMMFWYRQQPGQSLTLIATANQGSEATYESGFVIDKFPISRPNLTFSTLTVSNMSPEDSSIYLCSVGWDYGCTFGSGTRLTVV.

This clonotype was picked up a small number of times. The chain uses TRBV12-3 or TRBV12-4 and TRBJ2-7, with TRBD1 matching over 7 bases. The CDR3 has 13 residues. Trimming removed 5 bases from V and 3 bases from J; junction bases left unmatched: 4. In DNA form, the CDR3 reads TGTGCCAGCAGTCTCCACAGGGGCTACGAGCAGTACTTC. It yields the protein CASSLHRGYEQYF.

This clonotype was observed a few times. This chain joins TRBV7-2 and TRBJ2-3, with D possibly called TRBD1 or TRBD2 (6 bases each). V lost 5 bases to trimming and J lost 0 bases, with 24 bases between them. CDR3 size: 19 residues. The germline V gene has CDR1 SGHTA and CDR2 FQGNSA. Here the CDR3 DNA reads TGTGCCAGCAGCCCCTGGGGGATAACGGGGGCCTCTAGCACAGATACGCAGTATTTT. Translating it yields CASSPWGITGASSTDTQYF.

V gene TRBV12-3 or TRBV12-4 combines with J gene TRBJ1-2; the D is unclear. Trimming cost V 6 bases and J 7 bases, with 12 bases left between them. This CDR3 contains 12 residues. CDR3 in DNA: TGTGCCAGCAGACTCACGAATGGTGGCTACACCTTC. Protein: CASRLTNGGYTF.

The V call is TRBV7-9, the J call TRBJ2-4; possibly TRBD2 for D (5 bases). V was pared by 2 bases and J by 13 bases, with 21 bases between. Germline CDR1 reads SEHNR; CDR2 reads FQNEAQ (reference sequence). The CDR3 totals 15 residues. The CDR3 bases are TGTGCCAGCAGCTTATTTTCGCTGAGGGAGAATGAGCAGTACTTC. It codes for CASSLFSLRENEQYF.

This clonotype was detected a few times. The rearrangement joins TRBV7-6 to TRBJ2-7; D possibly uses TRBD1 or TRBD2 (6 bases each). Per the germline V gene, CDR1 is SGHVS and CDR2 is FNYEAQ. This CDR3 contains 15 residues. V was cut by 0 bases and J by 0 bases, with 9 bases left in between. The CDR3 sequence is CASSLAEGGSYEQYF. As DNA, the CDR3 is TGTGCCAGCAGCTTAGCCGAGGGGGGCTCCTACGAGCAGTACTTC. Full variable domain (missing parts from reference TRBV7-6 and TRBJ2-7): GAGVSQSPRYKVTKRGQDVALRCDPISGHVSLYWYRQALGQGPEFLTYFNYEAQQDKSGLPNDRFSAERPEGSISTLTIQRTEQRDSAMYRCASSLAEGGSYEQYFGPGTRLTVT.

The chain links TRBV5-1 to TRBJ2-3, with D perhaps matching TRBD2 (6 bases). The CDR3 spans 13 residues. CDR1 is SGHRS and CDR2 is YFSETQ in the germline V gene. V lost 6 bases and J lost 2, with 10 bases in between. CDR3 sequence reads: CASMEGATDTQYF. CDR3 nucleotides: TGCGCCAGCATGGAGGGTGCCACAGATACGCAGTATTTT.